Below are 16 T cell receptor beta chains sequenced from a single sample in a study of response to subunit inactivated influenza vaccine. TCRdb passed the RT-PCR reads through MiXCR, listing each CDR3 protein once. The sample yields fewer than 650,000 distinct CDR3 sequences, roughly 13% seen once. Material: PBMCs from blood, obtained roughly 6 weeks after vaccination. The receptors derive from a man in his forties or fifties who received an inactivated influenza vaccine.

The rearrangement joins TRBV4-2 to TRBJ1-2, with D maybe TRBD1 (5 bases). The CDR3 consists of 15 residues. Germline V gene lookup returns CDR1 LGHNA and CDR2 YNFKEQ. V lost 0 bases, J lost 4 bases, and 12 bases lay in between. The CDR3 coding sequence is TGTGCCAGCAGCCAAGAATCGGGGCGGCCCTATGGCTACACCTTC. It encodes CASSQESGRPYGYTF.

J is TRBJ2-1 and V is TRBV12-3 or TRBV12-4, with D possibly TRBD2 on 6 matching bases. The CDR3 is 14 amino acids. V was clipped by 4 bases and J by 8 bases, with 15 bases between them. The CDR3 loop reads CASSSSTSPHEQFF. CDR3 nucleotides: TGTGCCAGCAGTTCCAGTACTAGCCCCCATGAGCAGTTCTTC.

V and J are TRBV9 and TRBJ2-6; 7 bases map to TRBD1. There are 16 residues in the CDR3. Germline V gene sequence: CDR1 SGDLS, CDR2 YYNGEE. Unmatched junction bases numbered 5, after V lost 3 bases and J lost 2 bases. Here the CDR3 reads CASSDRQGAGANVLTF. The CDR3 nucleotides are TGTGCCAGCAGCGATCGACAGGGAGCTGGGGCCAACGTCCTGACTTTC.

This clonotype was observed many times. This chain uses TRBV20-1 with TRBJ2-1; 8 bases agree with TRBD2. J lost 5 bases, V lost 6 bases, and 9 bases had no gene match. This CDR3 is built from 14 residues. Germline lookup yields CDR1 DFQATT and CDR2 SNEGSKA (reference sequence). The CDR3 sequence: CSATLAGVDNEQFF. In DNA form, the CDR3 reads TGCAGTGCCACCCTAGCGGGCGTCGACAATGAGCAGTTCTTC.

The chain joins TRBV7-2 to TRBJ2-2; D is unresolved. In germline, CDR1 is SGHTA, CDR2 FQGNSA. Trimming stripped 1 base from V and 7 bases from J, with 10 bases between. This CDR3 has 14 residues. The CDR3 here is CASSLVVVGGELFF. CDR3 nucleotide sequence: TGTGCCAGCAGCTTAGTTGTAGTCGGCGGGGAGCTGTTTTTT.

CDR3 coding DNA: TGCAGTGCCGGAGGAGGGACTAGCTTTAACAATGAGCAGTTCTTC. Residues: CSAGGGTSFNNEQFF. The V and J genes are TRBV20-1 and TRBJ2-1; 9 bases fit TRBD2. V lost 6 bases, J lost 5 bases, and 11 bases stayed unmatched. The germline V gene has CDR1 DFQATT and CDR2 SNEGSKA (reference sequence). This CDR3 spans 15 amino acids.

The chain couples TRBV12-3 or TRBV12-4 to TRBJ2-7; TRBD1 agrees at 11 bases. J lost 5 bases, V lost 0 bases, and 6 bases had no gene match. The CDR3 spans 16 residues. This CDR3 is CASSLALRDRGNEQYF. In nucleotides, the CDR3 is TGTGCCAGCAGTTTAGCCCTCAGGGACAGGGGGAACGAGCAGTACTTC.

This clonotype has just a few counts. The chain's CDR3 is CASSLSWAGEYEQYF. The CDR3 coding sequence is TGTGCCAGCAGTTTATCGTGGGCGGGAGAGTACGAGCAGTACTTC. The V call is TRBV27, the J call TRBJ2-7; 7 nucleotides line up with TRBD2. V gave up 0 bases and J gave up 4 bases; unmatched junction bases: 6. Germline assignment: CDR1 MNHEY and CDR2 SMNVEV (reference sequence). The CDR3 extends over 15 amino acids.

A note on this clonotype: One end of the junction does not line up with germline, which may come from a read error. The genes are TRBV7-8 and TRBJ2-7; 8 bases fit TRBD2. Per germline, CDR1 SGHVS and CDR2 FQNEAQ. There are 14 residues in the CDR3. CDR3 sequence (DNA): TGTGCCAGCAGCTTAGCGGGACTAGTCGGCGGCCGAGACTTC. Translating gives CASSLAGLVGGRDF.

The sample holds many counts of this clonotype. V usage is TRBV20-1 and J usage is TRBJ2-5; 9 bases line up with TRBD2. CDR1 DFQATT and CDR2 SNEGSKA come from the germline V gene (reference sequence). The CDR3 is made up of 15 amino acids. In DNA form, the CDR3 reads TGCAGCCCTCTTTCCGGGGGCGGGGGGGCGGAGACCCAGTACTTC. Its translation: CSPLSGGGGAETQYF.

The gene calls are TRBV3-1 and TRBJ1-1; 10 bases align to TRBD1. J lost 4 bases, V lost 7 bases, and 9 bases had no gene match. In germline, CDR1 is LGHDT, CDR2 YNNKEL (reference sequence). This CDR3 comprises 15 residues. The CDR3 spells CASTTTGGGLTEAFF. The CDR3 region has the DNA TGTGCCAGCACCACGACAGGGGGCGGGCTCACTGAAGCTTTCTTT. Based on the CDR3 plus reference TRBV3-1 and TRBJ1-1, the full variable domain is DTAVSQTPKYLVTQMGNDKSIKCEQNLGHDTMYWYKQDSKKFLKIMFSYNNKELIINETVPNRFSPKSPDKAHLNLHINSLELGDSAVYFCASTTTGGGLTEAFFGQGTRLTVV.

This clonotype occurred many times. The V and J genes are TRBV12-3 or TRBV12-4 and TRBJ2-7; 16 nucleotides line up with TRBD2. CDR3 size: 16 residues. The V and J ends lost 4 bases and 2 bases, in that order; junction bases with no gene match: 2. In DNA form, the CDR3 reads TGTGCCAGCAGTTCGGGACTAGCGGGGGGGCCCTACGAGCAGTACTTC. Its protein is CASSSGLAGGPYEQYF.

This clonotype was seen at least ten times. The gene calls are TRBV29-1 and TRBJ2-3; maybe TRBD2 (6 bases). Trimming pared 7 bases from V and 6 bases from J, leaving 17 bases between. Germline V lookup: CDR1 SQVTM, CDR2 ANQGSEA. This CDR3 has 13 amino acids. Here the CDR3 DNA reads TGCAGCGCGAGGGACGGGAGAGCTGATACGCAGTATTTT. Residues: CSARDGRADTQYF.

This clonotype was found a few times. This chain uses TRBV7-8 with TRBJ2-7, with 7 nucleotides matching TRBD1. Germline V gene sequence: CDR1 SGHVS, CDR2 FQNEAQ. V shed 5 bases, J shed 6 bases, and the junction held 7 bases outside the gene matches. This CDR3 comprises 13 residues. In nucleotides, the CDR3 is TGTGCCAGCAGCGGGCGACAGGGTCCCGAGCAGTACTTC. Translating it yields CASSGRQGPEQYF.

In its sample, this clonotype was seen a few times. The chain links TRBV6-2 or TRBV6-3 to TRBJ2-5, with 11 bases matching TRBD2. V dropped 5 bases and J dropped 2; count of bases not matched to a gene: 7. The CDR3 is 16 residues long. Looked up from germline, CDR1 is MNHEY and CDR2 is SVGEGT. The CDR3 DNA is TGTGCCAGCAGTACCCGTCGACTAGCGGGACAAGAGACCCAGTACTTC. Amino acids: CASSTRRLAGQETQYF.

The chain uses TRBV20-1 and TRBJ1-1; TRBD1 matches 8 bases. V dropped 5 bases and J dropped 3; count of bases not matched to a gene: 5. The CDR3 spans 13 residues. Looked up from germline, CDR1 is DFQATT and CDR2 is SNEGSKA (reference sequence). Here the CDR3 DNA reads TGCAGTGCTGACAGGGGACGGTACACTGAAGCTTTCTTT. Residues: CSADRGRYTEAFF.